One sample yielded the 8 T cell receptor beta chains listed below, sequenced in a study of blood T cell repertoires in COVID-19. Produced via immunoSEQ multiplex PCR; TCRdb's table is partial and in-frame only. This sample yields about 230,000 clones, of which less than 90% are seen a single time; 3% to 3.5% belongs to the top ten. The sample comprised PBMCs or T cells enriched from blood (not recorded which). The receptors originated from a woman in her 50s in a cohort exposed to, infected with or recovered from COVID-19 (not recorded which).

The J gene is TRBJ2-2, the V gene TRBV9; 9 positions match TRBD2. Germline values: CDR1 SGDLS, CDR2 YYNGEE. The CDR3 is 16 amino acids. V was pared by 1 base and J by 5 bases, with 6 bases of the junction left unmatched. In DNA, the CDR3 is TGTGCCAGCAGCGTATATGCGGGGGGGCGTACCGGGGAGCTGTTTTTT. Protein sequence: CASSVYAGGRTGELFF.

The chain is built from TRBV7-2 and TRBJ1-4; 9 nucleotides line up with TRBD1. V lost 5 bases and J lost 8; bases outside the gene matches: 6. The CDR3 is 14 amino acids. Germline CDR1 reads SGHTA; CDR2 reads FQGNSA. The DNA for the CDR3 is TGTGCCAGCAGCGTACAGGGGGCGCGAGAAAAACTGTTTTTT. Its translation is CASSVQGAREKLFF.

V and J are TRBV19 and TRBJ2-2; 10 bases are a match to TRBD1. The V gene end was trimmed by 6 bases and the J gene end by 8 bases; junction bases not matched to a gene: 12. CDR1 is LNHDA and CDR2 is SQIVND in the germline V gene (reference sequence). CDR3 length: 16 residues. This CDR3 reads CASSREGTGVVGELFF. Here the CDR3 DNA reads TGTGCCAGTAGCCGCGAAGGGACAGGGGTGGTAGGGGAGCTGTTTTTT.

The chain has TRBV5-1 and TRBJ2-5; 7 bases line up with TRBD2. Germline V gene data show CDR1 as SGHRS and CDR2 as YFSETQ. The ends lost 0 bases at V and 2 bases at J; junction bases unmatched: 4. This CDR3 has 15 residues. The CDR3 sequence: CASSLGEGRQETQYF. CDR3 in DNA: TGCGCCAGCAGCTTGGGGGAGGGGCGGCAAGAGACCCAGTACTTC.

This clone was counted a single time. The chain carries TRBV6-2 or TRBV6-3 and TRBJ2-7, with D perhaps matching TRBD1 (5 bases). The CDR3 extends over 15 amino acids. V was shortened by 2 bases and J by 0 bases, with 11 bases between the two germline ends. Germline V gives CDR1 MNHEY, CDR2 SVGEGT. Here the CDR3 DNA reads TGTGCCAGCAGTTACAGAAGACAGACCTCCTACGAGCAGTACTTC. Its translation is CASSYRRQTSYEQYF.

The chain joins TRBV4-3 to TRBJ2-3; the match to TRBD1 covers 8 bases. The CDR3 is made up of 18 amino acids. Germline CDR1 LGHNA, CDR2 YSLEER. J gave up 2 bases and V 4 bases, and 14 bases lay outside the gene matches. The CDR3 spells CASSRGSGTGINTDTQYF. Here the CDR3 DNA reads TGCGCCAGCAGCCGGGGTTCGGGGACAGGAATAAACACAGATACGCAGTATTTT.

The chain is built from TRBV4-2 and TRBJ2-5, with TRBD2 matching 8 bases. Germline lookup yields CDR1 LGHNA and CDR2 YNFKEQ. V dropped 3 bases and J dropped 2; count of bases not matched to a gene: 8. The CDR3 has 16 residues. CDR3 protein: CASSHGSGGVQETQYF. In DNA form, the CDR3 reads TGTGCCAGCAGCCATGGAAGCGGGGGAGTTCAAGAGACCCAGTACTTC.

This clone was found once. V usage is TRBV7-9 and J usage is TRBJ2-5; 8 bases agree with TRBD2. The CDR3 extends over 17 amino acids. Trimming removed 3 bases from V and 2 bases from J; junction bases left unmatched: 11. The V gene's germline CDR1 is SEHNR and CDR2 FQNEAQ (reference sequence). CDR3 protein: CASSLGRAGVKQETQYF. DNA for the CDR3: TGTGCCAGCAGCTTGGGAAGAGCGGGGGTGAAACAAGAGACCCAGTACTTC.